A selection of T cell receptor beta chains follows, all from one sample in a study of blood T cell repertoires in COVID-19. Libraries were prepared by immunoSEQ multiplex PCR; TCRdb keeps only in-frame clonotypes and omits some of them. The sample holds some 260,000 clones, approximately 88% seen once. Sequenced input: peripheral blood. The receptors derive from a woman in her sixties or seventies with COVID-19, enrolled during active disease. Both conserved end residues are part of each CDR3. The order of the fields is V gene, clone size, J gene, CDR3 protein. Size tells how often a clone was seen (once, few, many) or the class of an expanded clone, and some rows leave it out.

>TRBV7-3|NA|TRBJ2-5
CASSLTGGETQYF
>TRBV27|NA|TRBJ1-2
CASSPQLGATNYGYTF
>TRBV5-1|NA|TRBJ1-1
CASNLQENTEAFF
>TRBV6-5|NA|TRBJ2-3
CASRPGTFTDTQYF
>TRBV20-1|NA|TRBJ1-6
CSADPGSALHF
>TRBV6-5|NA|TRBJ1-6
CASSSLTAYSPLHF
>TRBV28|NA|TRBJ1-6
CASSLFSRSSYNSPLHF
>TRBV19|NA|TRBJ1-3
CASSIGNQGSGNTIYF
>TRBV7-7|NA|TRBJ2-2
CASSQQGSVPGELFF
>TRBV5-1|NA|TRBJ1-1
CASSLTASNTEAFF
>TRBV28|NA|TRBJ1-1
CASRRQGGTEAFF
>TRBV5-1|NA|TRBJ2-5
CASSFNQGWGETQYF
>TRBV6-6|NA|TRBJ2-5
CASSYSKLVGETQYF
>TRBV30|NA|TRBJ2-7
CAWNAGTSYEQYF
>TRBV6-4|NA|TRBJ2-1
CASSDLAGGPGEQFF
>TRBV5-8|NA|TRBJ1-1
CASSRKDWDRGRTEAFF
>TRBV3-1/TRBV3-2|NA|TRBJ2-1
CASSPTGDEQFF
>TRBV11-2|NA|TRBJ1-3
CASSPSAGNTIYF
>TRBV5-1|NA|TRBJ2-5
CASSLAALAGETQYF
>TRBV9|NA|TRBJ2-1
CASSVDARSGEQFF
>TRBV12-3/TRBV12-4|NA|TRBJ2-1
CASSFNGVEQFF
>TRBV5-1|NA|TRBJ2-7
CASSLNSGLGADEQYF
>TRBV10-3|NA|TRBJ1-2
CAISDAGASTIGGYTF
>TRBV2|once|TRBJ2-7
CASMGTLSSYEQYF
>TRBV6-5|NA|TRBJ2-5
CASSYAGAETQYF
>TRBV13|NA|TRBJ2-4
CASSLVGTSGPLAKNIQYF
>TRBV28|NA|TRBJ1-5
CASSPGQGGDQPQHF
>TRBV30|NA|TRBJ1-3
CAWSVTGAYSGNTIYF
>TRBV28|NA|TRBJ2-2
CASQGPGGITGELFF
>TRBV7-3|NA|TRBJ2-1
CASSLHSGGYNEQFF
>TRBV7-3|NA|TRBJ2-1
CASRAEPSYNEQFF
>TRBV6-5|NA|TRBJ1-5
CASKGEVGNQPQHF
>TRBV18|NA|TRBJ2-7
CASSRGQGYSYEQYF
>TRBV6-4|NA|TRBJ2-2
CASSVQPAGVTGELFF
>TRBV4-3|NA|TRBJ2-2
CASSQGTGGFTGELFF
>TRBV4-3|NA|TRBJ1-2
CASSQRTGGLGYTF
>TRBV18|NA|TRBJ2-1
CASSPPRGGANEQFF
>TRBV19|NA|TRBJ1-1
CATKPGQGTYTEAFF
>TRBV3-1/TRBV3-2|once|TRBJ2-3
CASSPPSTDTQYF